Listed here are 32 T cell receptor beta chains from one sample, sequenced in a study of T cell clonality in common variable immunodeficiency. For these receptors, no antigen is known. The repertoire was sequenced with immunoSEQ multiplex PCR; TCRdb's copy has only in-frame clones and lacks some. The table lists about 42,000 clones, with no singletons. Study-wide findings and caveats: Common variable immunodeficiency TCR beta sequences reportedly had fewer deletions and N-nucleotide insertions.

The sample consisted of peripheral blood mononuclear cells. The receptors stem from a human donor with common variable immunodeficiency.

Many counts were recorded for this clone. The read stops 3 residues short of the end of the CDR3; the missing end is completed from the germline J gene. This chain links TRBV20-1 with TRBJ2-7; tentative D call: TRBD2 (6 bases). CDR3 size: 12 residues. V lost 7 bases to trimming and J lost 2 bases, with 12 bases between them. Germline V gives CDR1 DFQATT, CDR2 SNEGSKA (reference sequence). The CDR3 loop is CSVGPGAYEQYF. The sequenced part of the CDR3 DNA is TGCAGTGTGGGGCCGGGAGCCTACGAG.

In its sample, this clone was seen a few times. From the germline J gene comes the end of the CDR3, since the read stops 3 residues before it. The chain carries TRBV2 and TRBJ2-3; 9 bases fit TRBD2. Germline CDR1 SNHLY, CDR2 FYNNEI. The CDR3 runs 17 residues. V trimming: 1 base; J trimming: 1 base; junction bases outside the gene matches: 6. The part of the CDR3 DNA that was read is TGTGCCAGCAGTGAAGGCTCGACTAGCGGAGGCACAGATACG. This sequence encodes CASSEGSTSGGTDT. In full, the CDR3 is CASSEGSTSGGTDTQYF.

This clone has more than one count but fewer than ten. The sequence runs out 3 residues before the end of the CDR3; the remainder is reconstructed from the germline J gene. The chain is built from TRBV5-3 and TRBJ2-7; D possibly corresponds to TRBD1 (5 bases). TRBV5-3 is an open reading frame, and its role is uncertain. There are 14 residues in the CDR3. Between the trimmed V and J ends, which lost 3 bases and 3 bases, there was a span of 13 bases. The chain's CDR3 is CARSWGRVNYEQYF. The DNA read from the CDR3 is TGTGCCAGAAGCTGGGGCCGGGTGAACTACGAG.

This clone was observed a few times. The DNA ends 3 residues before the CDR3 does, and the rest of the CDR3 is filled in from the germline J gene. The V and J genes are TRBV20-1 and TRBJ2-5, with D maybe TRBD1 (6 bases). Germline CDR1 and CDR2: DFQATT and SNEGSKA (reference sequence). The CDR3 runs 15 residues. Trimming pared 6 bases from V and 0 bases from J, leaving 17 bases between. CDR3 DNA, as far as it was read: TGCAGTGCCGACCGAGTAGACAGGTACCAAGAGACC. It yields the protein CSADRVDRYQET. In full, the CDR3 is CSADRVDRYQETQYF.

This clone was counted a few times. From the germline J gene comes the end of the CDR3, since the read stops 3 residues before it. The chain uses TRBV2 and TRBJ2-1; D may be TRBD1 (5 bases). V lost 4 bases to trimming and J lost 0 bases, with 10 bases between them. Looked up from germline, CDR1 is SNHLY and CDR2 is FYNNEI. The CDR3 covers 15 residues. Incomplete CDR3 DNA: TGTGCCAGCAGTGGGGGCGGCGTCTCCTACAATGAG. It is translated as CASSGGGVSYNE. The whole CDR3 protein reads CASSGGGVSYNEQFF.

A remark on this clone: The sequence runs out 3 residues before the end of the CDR3; the remainder is reconstructed from the germline J gene. J is TRBJ2-7 and V is TRBV7-8, with 10 bases that match TRBD1. This CDR3 region has 15 residues. Germline V gives CDR1 SGHVS, CDR2 FQNEAQ. Trimming cost V 3 bases and J 5 bases; bases outside gene matches: 7. CDR3 residues: CASSLAGTGDHEQYF. The CDR3 DNA, read in part, is TGTGCCAGCAGCTTGGCCGGGACAGGGGACCACGAG.

CDR3 residues: CAKGGDRVNSPLHF. Incomplete CDR3 DNA: TGTGCCAAGGGGGGGGACAGGGTTAATTCACCC. This chain uses TRBV2 with TRBJ1-6; 9 bases fit TRBD1. The sequenced fragment ends 3 residues before the CDR3 boundary, so the rest is inferred from the germline J gene. The CDR3 spans 14 residues. Germline-derived CDR1 and CDR2 are SNHLY and FYNNEI. V was pared by 10 bases and J by 6 bases, with 7 bases of the junction left unmatched.

This clone was detected a few times. The CDR3 end lies 3 residues beyond the end of the read and is filled in from the germline J gene. V and J are TRBV19 and TRBJ2-5, with unresolved D. The CDR3 has 18 amino acids. The ends were cut back, 7 bases at V and 3 bases at J, with 27 bases in the middle. Germline V gives CDR1 LNHDA, CDR2 SQIVND (reference sequence). The DNA read from the CDR3 is TGTGCCAGTACCACTATCTGGGTCCACCTACGTTTAGAAGAGACC. Its translation: CASTTIWVHLRLEET. The CDR3 reads in full as CASTTIWVHLRLEETQYF.

In its sample, this clone was seen a few times. The read terminates 3 residues ahead of where the CDR3 ends, so the germline J gene completes it. The chain is built from TRBV6-1 and TRBJ1-1, with 8 nucleotides matching TRBD1. V dropped 1 base and J dropped 5; count of bases not matched to a gene: 6. The germline V gene has CDR1 MNHNS and CDR2 SASEGT. The CDR3 has 15 residues. The sequenced CDR3 bases are TGTGCCAGCAGTGAAGTGGACAGGGTAAGGACTGAA. Translated: CASSEVDRVRTE. The whole CDR3 region reads CASSEVDRVRTEAFF.

As regards this clone: The read gets to within 3 residues of the CDR3 end, and the germline J gene fills in the rest. The rearrangement joins TRBV5-1 to TRBJ2-3, with TRBD2 matching 8 bases. This CDR3 is 16 amino acids long. The germline gives CDR1 SGHRS, CDR2 YFSETQ. The junction had 4 bases not matched to a gene; V was cut back by 0 bases and J by 1 base. CDR3 DNA (partial): TGCGCCAGCAGCTTGGGGACTAGCCCCCGCACAGATACG. Residues: CASSLGTSPRTDT. The CDR3 in full is CASSLGTSPRTDTQYF.

This clone was picked up a small number of times. The observed sequence ends 3 residues before the CDR3 terminus, with the missing tail filled in from the germline J gene. The V call is TRBV7-2, the J call TRBJ1-1, with TRBD1 matching over 9 bases. The CDR3 is made up of 13 amino acids. The V and J ends lost 8 bases and 1 base, in that order; junction bases with no gene match: 2. Germline lookup yields CDR1 SGHTA and CDR2 FQGNSA. The sequenced part of the CDR3 DNA is TGTGCCAGCCGGGGACAGGGGAACACTGAA. Translation gives CASRGQGNTE. The full-length CDR3 reads as CASRGQGNTEAFF.

This clone was detected many times. The CDR3 end lies 3 residues beyond the end of the read and is filled in from the germline J gene. This chain uses TRBV20-1 with TRBJ2-5; 7 nucleotides match TRBD2. Trimming removed 6 bases from V and 5 bases from J; junction bases left unmatched: 9. Germline V CDR1 and CDR2: DFQATT, SNEGSKA (reference sequence). The CDR3 consists of 13 residues. CDR3 sequence reads: CSAERGVEETQYF. The DNA read from the CDR3 is TGCAGTGCCGAGCGGGGCGTTGAGGAGACC.

This clone appeared many times. The CDR3 extends 3 residues past the end of the read, so its final part is completed from the germline J gene. The chain links TRBV20-1 to TRBJ2-1, with 7 nucleotides matching TRBD2. This CDR3 has 16 amino acids. V trimming: 5 bases; J trimming: 0 bases; junction bases outside the gene matches: 10. Germline lookup yields CDR1 DFQATT and CDR2 SNEGSKA (reference sequence). The sequenced part of the CDR3 DNA is TGCAGTGCTTATCCCCAGACTAGCCGCTCCTACAATGAG. Translated, it gives CSAYPQTSRSYNE. The CDR3 in full is CSAYPQTSRSYNEQFF.

A few counts support this clone. Sequencing ends 3 residues short of the CDR3 end; the germline J gene provides the rest. The J gene is TRBJ2-5, the V gene TRBV7-9; 10 bases match TRBD1. Trimming at V came to 3 bases and at J to 5 bases, leaving 6 bases not matched to a gene. The CDR3 contains 15 residues. Germline CDR1 SEHNR, CDR2 FQNEAQ (reference sequence). The CDR3 bases that were read are TGTGCCAGCAGCTTCGGGACAGGGGATAGGGAGACC. Its translation: CASSFGTGDRET. In full, the CDR3 reads CASSFGTGDRETQYF.

This clone was found a few times. The read stops 3 residues short of the end of the CDR3; the missing end is completed from the germline J gene. The rearrangement uses TRBV11-2 and TRBJ2-2; 8 nucleotides line up with TRBD1. Germline CDR1 is SGHAT and CDR2 is FQNNGV. J was trimmed by 7 bases and V by 4 bases; bases with no gene match: 5. This CDR3 comprises 14 residues. The covered CDR3 bases are TGTGCCAGCAGCTGGACAGGGTTAAACGGGGAG. It codes for CASSWTGLNGE. The CDR3 as a whole reads CASSWTGLNGELFF.

This clone was seen repeatedly, ten times or more. The read terminates 3 residues ahead of where the CDR3 ends, so the germline J gene completes it. The chain recombines TRBV19 with TRBJ1-5; D perhaps matches TRBD1 (6 bases). The ends were cut back, 0 bases at V and 7 bases at J, with 10 bases in the middle. Per the germline V gene, CDR1 is LNHDA and CDR2 is SQIVND (reference sequence). This CDR3 comprises 14 residues. CDR3 region: CASSIDLQGQPQHF. Incomplete CDR3 DNA: TGTGCCAGTAGTATAGATCTTCAGGGGCAGCCC.

This clone was counted at least ten times. The DNA ends 3 residues before the CDR3 does, and the rest of the CDR3 is filled in from the germline J gene. This chain joins TRBV7-9 and TRBJ1-1, with 7 bases fitting TRBD1. The V segment lost 5 bases and the J segment 4 bases; nucleotides outside the gene matches: 7. The CDR3 runs 14 residues. Germline-derived CDR1 and CDR2 are SEHNR and FQNEAQ (reference sequence). CDR3 DNA (partial): TGTGCCAGCAGCGCGAGGGGGCCGGGCACTGAA. Translated: CASSARGPGTE. The full CDR3 sequence reads CASSARGPGTEAFF.

This clone was seen many times. The read terminates 3 residues before the CDR3 end, so the remaining end is supplied by the germline J gene. The rearrangement joins TRBV20-1 to TRBJ1-1, with D possibly matching TRBD1 (6 bases). The V end was cut by 2 bases, the J end by 0 bases, with 10 bases between. The V gene's germline CDR1 is DFQATT and CDR2 SNEGSKA (reference sequence). The CDR3 consists of 14 residues. The CDR3 region is CSARQTGLNTEAFF. The sequenced CDR3 bases are TGCAGTGCTAGACAGACAGGATTGAACACTGAA.

In regard to this clone: The DNA ends 3 residues before the CDR3 does, and the rest of the CDR3 is filled in from the germline J gene. The chain couples TRBV2 to TRBJ2-5, with 10 bases fitting TRBD1. V gave up 6 bases and J gave up 1 base; unmatched junction bases: 5. Germline CDR1 reads SNHLY; CDR2 reads FYNNEI. The CDR3 runs 15 residues. The DNA read from the CDR3 is TGTGCCAGCAGGGACAGGGGGGGCTCCCAAGAGACC. The encoded protein is CASRDRGGSQET. The entire CDR3 protein reads CASRDRGGSQETQYF.

Concerning this clone: With the read ending 3 residues before the CDR3 end, the germline J gene is used to fill in that end. The V gene is TRBV18, the J gene TRBJ2-3; 7 bases align to TRBD2. This CDR3 has 17 residues. Germline V CDR1 and CDR2: KGHSH, LQKENI. With V trimmed by 0 bases and J by 0 bases, 6 bases remained unmatched. Partial CDR3 DNA: TGTGCCAGCTCACCACCCGATAGCGGGTCTAGCACAGATACG. Translation: CASSPPDSGSSTDT. The full CDR3 reads CASSPPDSGSSTDTQYF.

This clone appeared a few times. The read ends 3 residues shy of where the CDR3 ends; the end is completed using the germline J gene. The chain links TRBV7-3 to TRBJ2-5; 7 bases line up with TRBD1. The CDR3 contains 13 residues. The trim removed 3 bases at V and 4 bases at J, leaving 2 bases unmatched. The germline gives CDR1 SGHTA, CDR2 FQGTGA. CDR3 DNA, as far as it was read: TGTGCCAGCAGCTTTGGGACAGTAGAGACC. Its translation is CASSFGTVET. The whole CDR3 region reads CASSFGTVETQYF.

This clone was seen many times. The DNA ends 3 residues before the CDR3 does, and the rest of the CDR3 is filled in from the germline J gene. This sequence joins TRBV27 and TRBJ1-2; 8 bases are shared with TRBD1. After removal of 2 bases from V and 2 bases from J, the junction contained 10 bases not matched to a gene. The CDR3 covers 17 residues. Germline loops: CDR1 MNHEY, CDR2 SMNVEV (reference sequence). The CDR3 DNA, read in part, is TGTGCCAGCAGTTTAAATTTCATGACAGGGGCGAACTATGGC. It yields the protein CASSLNFMTGANYG. The entire CDR3 protein reads CASSLNFMTGANYGYTF.

Concerning this clone itself: The read ends 3 residues shy of where the CDR3 ends; the end is completed using the germline J gene. The rearrangement links TRBV7-6 to TRBJ2-5, with 9 positions matching TRBD1. The CDR3 is 16 residues long. After removal of 5 bases from V and 2 bases from J, the junction contained 9 bases not matched to a gene. The germline CDR1 and CDR2 sequences are SGHVS and FNYEAQ. The part of the CDR3 DNA that was read is TGTGCCAGCAGCAGGACGCCGGGACAGGGACAAGAGACC. This gives the protein CASSRTPGQGQET. The CDR3 in full is CASSRTPGQGQETQYF.

This clone was found a few times. The CDR3 extends 3 residues past the end of the read, so its final part is completed from the germline J gene. The chain is built from TRBV7-2 and TRBJ2-7; no clear D gene. With 2 bases removed from V and 2 bases from J, the gap between germline ends came to 10 bases. From germline, CDR1 is SGHTA and CDR2 FQGNSA. CDR3 length: 14 residues. The DNA read from the CDR3 is TGTGCCAGCAGCTTAACCCCGCTAGCCTACGAG. Translated: CASSLTPLAYE. The whole CDR3 is CASSLTPLAYEQYF.

As for this clone: The CDR3 is cut off 3 residues early in the read; its end comes from the germline J gene. V is TRBV7-6 and J is TRBJ1-2, with D perhaps TRBD1 (6 bases). Trimming left V 5 bases short and J 4 bases short, with 14 bases between. CDR3 length: 14 residues. Germline loops: CDR1 SGHVS, CDR2 FNYEAQ. Partial CDR3 DNA: TGTGCCAGCAGCGCCCGGACAGCGCGCTATGGC. Protein sequence: CASSARTARYG. The whole CDR3 sequence reads CASSARTARYGYTF. The full variable domain, rest sourced from reference TRBV7-6 and TRBJ1-2, is GAGVSQSPRYKVTKRGQDVALRCDPISGHVSLYWYRQALGQGPEFLTYFNYEAQQDKSGLPNDRFSAERPEGSISTLTIQRTEQRDSAMYRCASSARTARYGYTFGSGTRLTVV.

The sample holds a few counts of this clone. Read data end 3 residues before the CDR3 end; the end is taken from the germline J gene. The chain carries TRBV19 and TRBJ2-2; 7 nucleotides match TRBD1. Losses at the gene ends were 6 bases for V and 4 bases for J; bases not matched to a gene: 5. Germline loops: CDR1 LNHDA, CDR2 SQIVND (reference sequence). The CDR3 loop spans 14 amino acids. Partial CDR3 DNA: TGTGCCAGTAGGAGGGGGCTAGTCACCGGGGAG. Protein sequence: CASRRGLVTGE. The full-length CDR3 reads as CASRRGLVTGELFF.

A remark on this clone: The read falls 3 residues short of the CDR3 end, and the missing part is taken from the germline J gene. This chain uses TRBV18 with TRBJ2-4; D may be TRBD1 (6 bases). Germline V gives CDR1 KGHSH, CDR2 LQKENI. This CDR3 spans 14 amino acids. Trimming shortened V by 6 bases and J by 8 bases, and 17 bases separated the two germline ends. The CDR3 bases that were read are TGTGCCAGCTCGACGCAGGGGCTGGGGGACATT. This translates into CASSTQGLGDI. The CDR3, in full, reads CASSTQGLGDIQYF.

As regards this clone: The DNA ends 3 residues before the CDR3 does, and the rest of the CDR3 is filled in from the germline J gene. This rearrangement joins TRBV11-3 to TRBJ2-7; the match to TRBD1 covers 7 bases. Germline V gives CDR1 SGHNT, CDR2 YENEEA. The CDR3 runs 12 residues. The J segment lost 5 bases and the V segment lost 2 bases, leaving 0 bases of the junction unmatched. CDR3 bases read: TGTGCCAGCAGCTTACAGGGGGACGAG. Protein: CASSLQGDE. The complete CDR3 protein is CASSLQGDEQYF.

In this sample, this clone turned up many times. The read ends 3 residues before the CDR3 terminus; that terminus is restored from the germline J gene. The chain employs TRBV18 and TRBJ1-1; D is possibly TRBD1 (6 bases). The CDR3 runs 13 residues. Deletions cut 6 bases from V and 1 base from J, with 9 bases between. Germline CDR1 KGHSH, CDR2 LQKENI. This CDR3 reads CASSQQGNTEAFF. CDR3 bases read: TGTGCCAGCTCTCAACAGGGGAACACTGAA.

Details on this clone: Coverage ceases 3 residues before the CDR3 finishes, and the germline J gene fills in the end. The rearrangement links TRBV7-2 to TRBJ2-7, with 7 nucleotides matching TRBD2. The V segment lost 3 bases and the J segment 2 bases; nucleotides outside the gene matches: 4. Germline V gives CDR1 SGHTA, CDR2 FQGNSA. The CDR3 consists of 14 residues. CDR3 DNA, as far as it was read: TGTGCCAGCAGCTTGGGAGGGGCGGCCTACGAG. It specifies CASSLGGAAYE. The whole CDR3 protein is CASSLGGAAYEQYF.

This clone was counted ten times or more. The read halts 3 residues ahead of the CDR3 end, with the missing end drawn from the germline J gene. The chain combines TRBV7-9 with TRBJ1-2; D might be TRBD1 (6 bases). The V and J ends lost 5 bases and 4 bases respectively, with 8 bases between them. Germline CDR1 is SEHNR and CDR2 is FQNEAQ (reference sequence). The CDR3 contains 12 residues. Partial CDR3 DNA: TGTGCCAGCAGCGGGGACATCTATGGC. It specifies CASSGDIYG. The full CDR3 protein is CASSGDIYGYTF. Supplemented by reference TRBV7-9 and TRBJ1-2, the full variable domain reads DTGVSQNPRHKITKRGQNVTFRCDPISEHNRLYWYRQTLGQGPEFLTYFQNEAQLEKSRLLSDRFSAERPKGSFSTLEIQRTEQGDSAMYLCASSGDIYGYTFGSGTRLTVV.

Concerning this clone: The CDR3 end falls 3 residues outside the read, so it is completed with the germline J gene. The chain has TRBV5-5 and TRBJ2-7; TRBD1 matches 7 bases. The CDR3 loop spans 14 amino acids. Per germline, CDR1 SGHKS and CDR2 YYEKEE (reference sequence). After removal of 6 bases from V and 5 bases from J, the junction contained 11 bases not matched to a gene. CDR3 DNA, as far as it was read: TGTGCCAGCACCAGAACCGGGACAGTCCACGAG. This encodes CASTRTGTVHE. The whole CDR3 reads CASTRTGTVHEQYF. The variable domain in full, completed from reference TRBV5-5 and TRBJ2-7, reads DAGVTQSPTHLIKTRGQQVTLRCSPISGHKSVSWYQQVLGQGPQFIFQYYEKEERGRGNFPDRFSARQFPNYSSELNVNALLLGDSALYLCASTRTGTVHEQYFGPGTRLTVT.